This is a list of T cell receptor beta chains from one sample in a study of monozygotic twins with cystic fibrosis. Sequencing used immunoSEQ multiplex PCR; TCRdb keeps in-frame clones, though not all of them. The repertoire consists of 8,000 or so clones, with 94% occurring once and the leading ten covering approximately 0.54%. The sample comprised blood. The source of these receptors is a boy between 2 and 10 years old with cystic fibrosis. Both conserved end residues are part of each CDR3. The D gene is left open where the match is weak. Clone size, where shown, is once, few, many, or a class for clones that have expanded.

.	.	TRBV27	TRBJ2-3	TGTGCCAGCAGTTCCCGGGTCAGTCCAGGGGGCACAGATACGCAGTATTTT	CASSSRVSPGGTDTQYF
.	.	TRBV2	TRBJ1-2	TGTGCCAGCAGTGAAGGGACTATGGACGGTTATAACTATGGCTACACCTTC	CASSEGTMDGYNYGYTF
.	TRBD2	TRBV19	TRBJ2-3	TGTGCCAGTAGTACTAGCGGGGGGCCAGATACGCAGTATTTT	CASSTSGGPDTQYF
.	.	TRBV4-3	TRBJ1-2	TGCGCCAGCAGCCAAGAACGGGAAAACTATGGCTACACCTTC	CASSQERENYGYTF
.	TRBD1	TRBV10-3	TRBJ1-2	TGTGCCATCGGGGACAGACTTCGATCCTATGGCTACACCTTC	CAIGDRLRSYGYTF
.	.	TRBV2	TRBJ1-3	TGTGCCAGCATGAATGGGGCGTCGGGTGGAAACACCATATATTTT	CASMNGASGGNTIYF
.	.	TRBV28	TRBJ2-7	TGTGCCAGCGGGGCTTGGCCCTACGAGCAGTACTTC	CASGAWPYEQYF
.	.	TRBV7-2	TRBJ2-1	TGTGCCAGCAGCTCCTTTAGTCGGGAGCAGTTCTTC	CASSSFSREQFF
.	.	TRBV11-2	TRBJ2-7	TGTGCCAGCAGCTTAACAGGCGGGGTCCTCTACGAGCAGTACTTC	CASSLTGGVLYEQYF
.	.	TRBV5-1	TRBJ1-1	TGCGCCAGCAGCTGGACCGGGACAGAAGCTTTCTTT	CASSWTGTEAFF
.	TRBD1	TRBV5-8	TRBJ2-1	TGTGCCAGCAGAAAAGGGACAGGAAGCTCCTACAATGAGCAGTTCTTC	CASRKGTGSSYNEQFF
.	.	TRBV5-1	TRBJ1-1	TGCGCCAGCACAAGCGAGAACACTGAAGCTTTCTTT	CASTSENTEAFF
.	.	TRBV7-3	TRBJ2-2	TGTGCCAGCAGCTTATCGGCTAGCACCGGGGAGCTGTTTTTT	CASSLSASTGELFF
.	TRBD2	TRBV9	TRBJ2-5	TGTGCCAGCAGCGTATCAGCGGGGGATCCCCAAGAGACCCAGTACTTC	CASSVSAGDPQETQYF
.	TRBD1	TRBV6-5	TRBJ1-2	TGTGCCAGCACCGGGACAGGGGAAGGCTACACCTTC	CASTGTGEGYTF
.	.	TRBV6-5	TRBJ2-7	TGTGCCAGCAGTTACCGTCGGGCAGGGGTTAACTACGAGCAGTACTTC	CASSYRRAGVNYEQYF
.	.	TRBV2	TRBJ2-7	TGTGCCAGCAGTGAATCTGGCTTGGGGGAGTACTTC	CASSESGLGEYF
once	TRBD2	TRBV4-1	TRBJ2-5	TGCGCCAGCAGCCAAGATGTAGCGGGGGGCGAGACCCAGTACTTC	CASSQDVAGGETQYF
.	TRBD1	TRBV5-1	TRBJ2-5	TGCGCCAGCAGCTTTGACAGGGGCCGGGGAGAGACCCAGTACTTC	CASSFDRGRGETQYF
.	.	TRBV6-5	TRBJ2-7	TGTGCCAGCGGTACAGGCCCCACCTACGAGCAGTACTTC	CASGTGPTYEQYF
.	TRBD2	TRBV15	TRBJ2-3	TGTGCCACCAGCAGAGATCGGGGGGGTAGCACAGATACGCAGTATTTT	CATSRDRGGSTDTQYF
.	.	TRBV29-1	TRBJ2-1	TGCAGCGTTGAATGGCAGGGAAGGGAGCAGTTCTTC	CSVEWQGREQFF
.	.	TRBV7-2	TRBJ2-3	TGTGCCAGCAGCTTAGCGGCTAGCAGCCCGGGTACGCAGTATTTT	CASSLAASSPGTQYF